One T cell receptor (beta chain) is described in this entry. The antigen remains undetermined. CDR3 size: 18 residues. Germline assignment: CDR1 KGHDR and CDR2 SFDVKD. V shed 4 bases, J shed 7 bases, and the junction held 14 bases outside the gene matches. The source of the sample is a study of Ad26.COV2.S vaccination and SARS-CoV-2 variants. Study-wide background: Doses of Ad26.COV2.S were injected into muscle once or twice, 56 days apart. Regarding the study as a whole: Spike-specific TCR breadth in vaccine recipients exceeded that seen in placebo recipients. Substantial breadth was reported for post-vaccination spike-specific CD8+ and CD4+ T cells.

As to treatment: 19 received Ad26.COV2.S at low or high dose, single or two shots; about 5 received placebo; per-sample allocation not given. Sampling happened 63 days after the first vaccine or placebo injection. The administered vaccine (an Ad26 vector) expressed Wuhan-strain SARS-CoV-2 spike. The protocol was immunoSEQ multiplex PCR, while the TCRdb copy is restricted to in-frame clones and leaves out a portion. The sample yields about 460,000 clones, about nine tenths seen once. The material sequenced was peripheral blood, taken in a trial of Ad26.COV2.S vaccine versus placebo. The receptor was isolated from a person aged 18-65 years who received the Ad26.COV2.S COVID-19 vaccine or a placebo. The rearrangement uses TRBV24-1 and TRBJ2-3; 12 positions match TRBD2. This chain's CDR3 is CATSDENPGLAGYYTQYF. In DNA, the CDR3 is TGTGCCACCAGTGACGAGAATCCCGGACTAGCGGGGTATTATACGCAGTATTTT.